This T cell receptor (beta chain) was sequenced for a study of blood T cell repertoires in COVID-19. Clones were sequenced by immunoSEQ multiplex PCR, and TCRdb holds only the in-frame ones, with some missing. The sample contains around 310,000 clones, just under 90% of which appear only once. Recovery meant two consecutive negative NP/OP PCR tests, professional clearance, or resolved symptoms. The ends were cut back, 1 base at V and 2 bases at J, with 13 bases in the middle. Germline CDR1 and CDR2: SGDLS and YYNGEE. This CDR3 spans 16 amino acids. This sequence originates from a young woman who had recovered from COVID-19. Sequencing input: PBMCs or T cells enriched from blood (not recorded which). The chain links TRBV9 to TRBJ1-3; a weak D match, TRBD1 (6 bases). CDR3 coding DNA: TGTGCCAGCAGCGTAATGGGGGGGCCAACTGGAAACACCATATATTTT. Translation: CASSVMGGPTGNTIYF.